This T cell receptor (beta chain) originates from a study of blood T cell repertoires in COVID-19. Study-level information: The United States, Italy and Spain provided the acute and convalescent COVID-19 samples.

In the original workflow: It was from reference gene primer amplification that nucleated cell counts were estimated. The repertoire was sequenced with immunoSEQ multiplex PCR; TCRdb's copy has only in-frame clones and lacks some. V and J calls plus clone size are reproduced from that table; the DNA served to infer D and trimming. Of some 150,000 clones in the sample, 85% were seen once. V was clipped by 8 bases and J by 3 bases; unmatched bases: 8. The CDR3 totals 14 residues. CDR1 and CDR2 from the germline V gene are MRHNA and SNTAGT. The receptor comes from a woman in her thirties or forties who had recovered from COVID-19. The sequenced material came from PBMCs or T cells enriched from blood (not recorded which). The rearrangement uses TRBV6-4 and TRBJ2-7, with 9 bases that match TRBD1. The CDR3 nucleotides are TGTGCCAGCCCCCGGGACAGGGAAGGCTACGAGCAGTACTTC. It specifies CASPRDREGYEQYF.